Each of the 16 T cell receptor beta chains below was sequenced from the same sample in a study of cytotoxic CD8 clonotypes in ibrutinib-treated CLL. Produced via immunoSEQ multiplex PCR; TCRdb's table is partial and in-frame only. The sample records about 60,000 clones, roughly 49% being singletons. The sequences come from PBMCs, collected at disease progression, from a patient treated with ibrutinib. Every receptor here comes from a human donor with chronic lymphocytic leukemia.

The chain couples TRBV9 to TRBJ2-3; TRBD2 might be the D (5 bases). The length of the CDR3 is 16 residues. Germline V gene sequence: CDR1 SGDLS, CDR2 YYNGEE. V gave up 4 bases and J gave up 1 base, with 16 bases separating them. The CDR3 loop reads CASSRNKEGGTDTQYF. In nucleotides, the CDR3 is TGTGCCAGCAGCCGGAATAAAGAGGGAGGCACAGATACGCAGTATTTT.

The chain uses TRBV18 and TRBJ2-5; no firm D call. The V end was cut by 4 bases, the J end by 1 base, with 13 bases between. The CDR3 extends over 15 amino acids. The germline V gene encodes CDR1 KGHSH and CDR2 LQKENI. The CDR3 DNA reads TGTGCCAGCTCACAGGTTGGGGTACCCCAAGAGACCCAGTACTTC. It codes for CASSQVGVPQETQYF. Complete variable domain (other parts from reference TRBV18 and TRBJ2-5): NAGVMQNPRHLVRRRGQEARLRCSPMKGHSHVYWYRQLPEEGLKFMVYLQKENIIDESGMPKERFSAEFPKEGPSILRIQQVVRGDSAAYFCASSQVGVPQETQYFGPGTRLLVL.

The J gene is TRBJ2-2, the V gene TRBV7-8; 8 nucleotides align to TRBD2. The CDR3 covers 17 residues. Unmatched junction bases numbered 10, after V lost 2 bases and J lost 5 bases. Per germline, CDR1 SGHVS and CDR2 FQNEAQ. Written as DNA, the CDR3 is TGTGCCAGCAGCTTACGGGATCCGGGGGGGCGGACCGGGGAGCTGTTTTTT. Its translation is CASSLRDPGGRTGELFF.

CDR3 region: CASSSRTGSYNEQFF. In DNA, the CDR3 is TGTGCCAGCAGCTCCCGGACAGGCTCCTACAATGAGCAGTTCTTC. This rearrangement joins TRBV7-2 to TRBJ2-1; 7 bases align to TRBD1. CDR1 is SGHTA and CDR2 is FQGNSA in the germline V gene. The CDR3 spans 15 residues. The V segment lost 4 bases and the J segment 0 bases; nucleotides outside the gene matches: 3.

This rearrangement joins TRBV27 to TRBJ1-1, with no clear D. Germline CDR1 MNHEY, CDR2 SMNVEV (reference sequence). The CDR3 consists of 13 residues. V lost 6 bases, J lost 1 base, and 9 bases lay in between. CDR3 residues: CASSPIWNTEAFF. The DNA of the CDR3 is TGTGCCAGCAGCCCAATCTGGAACACTGAAGCTTTCTTT.

The chain couples TRBV5-1 to TRBJ2-2; D gene unclear. The CDR3 loop spans 16 amino acids. The germline V gene has CDR1 SGHRS and CDR2 YFSETQ. V lost 2 bases, J lost 1 base, and 12 bases lay in between. The CDR3 nucleotides are TGCGCCAGCAGCTTTGAAGGCGGCCAGAACACCGGGGAGCTGTTTTTT. Protein sequence: CASSFEGGQNTGELFF.

The rearrangement joins TRBV6-4 to TRBJ2-5, with a tentative D call TRBD2 (6 bases). From germline, CDR1 is MRHNA and CDR2 SNTAGT. Deletions cut 7 bases from V and 5 bases from J, with 26 bases between. This CDR3 region has 17 residues. The CDR3 is CASTSTPVAGLRETQYF. The DNA for the CDR3 is TGTGCCAGCACATCGACCCCGGTGGCGGGATTGAGGGAGACCCAGTACTTC.

The rearrangement joins TRBV11-3 to TRBJ1-1; no reliable D call. Trimming shortened V by 1 base and J by 1 base, and 10 bases separated the two germline ends. Germline CDR1 SGHNT, CDR2 YENEEA. CDR3 length: 15 residues. Here the CDR3 reads CASSLVLMENTEAFF. The DNA for the CDR3 is TGTGCCAGCAGCTTAGTTTTAATGGAGAACACTGAAGCTTTCTTT.

There are a few counts of this clone. This chain uses TRBV19 with TRBJ2-6; D is unresolved. CDR1 LNHDA and CDR2 SQIVND come from the germline V gene (reference sequence). V was pared by 10 bases and J by 4 bases, with 20 bases between. CDR3 length: 16 amino acids. The CDR3 DNA is TGTGCCACCCGAGGTAGGGTTCTCACCGGGGCCAACGTCCTGACTTTC. This gives the protein CATRGRVLTGANVLTF.

Comments on this clone: Other DNA variants within this sample encode the same CDR3. This chain joins TRBV7-2 and TRBJ2-7; no clear D gene. The CDR3 totals 12 residues. V was pared by 5 bases and J by 4 bases, with 9 bases between. The germline CDR1 and CDR2 sequences are SGHTA and FQGNSA. The CDR3 spells CASSPSSYEQYF. The CDR3 DNA follows: TGTGCCAGCAGCCCTTCGTCTTACGAGCAGTACTTC. The entire variable domain, with the rest obtained from reference TRBV7-2 and TRBJ2-7, is as follows: GAGVSQSPSNKVTEKGKDVELRCDPISGHTALYWYRQSLGQGLEFLIYFQGNSAPDKSGLPSDRFSAERTGGSVSTLTIQRTQQEDSAVYLCASSPSSYEQYFGPGTRLTVT.

The genes are TRBV2 and TRBJ2-3; D unresolved. This CDR3 is 15 amino acids long. CDR1 is SNHLY, CDR2 FYNNEI, per germline. V dropped 10 bases and J dropped 2 bases, with 19 bases sitting between them. The DNA of the CDR3 is TGTGCCATCCTAGATCAGGACGGATCCACAGATACGCAGTATTTT. Its protein is CAILDQDGSTDTQYF.

The chain couples TRBV29-1 to TRBJ2-1, with D unclear. CDR1 and CDR2 from the germline V gene are SQVTM and ANQGSEA. Deletions cut 7 bases from V and 5 bases from J, with 15 bases between. This CDR3 region has 13 residues. CDR3 in amino acids: CSAPGRKNNEQFF. CDR3 DNA: TGCAGCGCCCCCGGCAGGAAGAACAATGAGCAGTTCTTC.

This clone was found a few times. This chain joins TRBV6-5 and TRBJ2-3; D possibly corresponds to TRBD2 (6 bases). The CDR3 has 12 residues. Germline CDR1 is MNHEY and CDR2 is SVGAGI. V was shortened by 4 bases and J by 10 bases, with 12 bases between the two germline ends. The CDR3: CASSSPQRAQYF. CDR3 DNA sequence: TGTGCCAGCAGTTCGCCCCAGCGGGCGCAGTATTTT.

The chain has TRBV6-4 and TRBJ1-6; 8 nucleotides line up with TRBD1. Germline values: CDR1 MRHNA, CDR2 SNTAGT. The length of the CDR3 is 15 residues. The J segment lost 8 bases and the V segment lost 3 bases, leaving 6 bases of the junction unmatched. In nucleotides, the CDR3 is TGTGCCAGCAGTGAGGAACAGGGGGAGGATTCACCCCTCCACTTT. Translated, it gives CASSEEQGEDSPLHF.

This clone was seen more than once but under ten times. The V call is TRBV29-1, the J call TRBJ1-1, with TRBD1 matching 7 bases. This CDR3 is 13 amino acids long. Germline V gene data show CDR1 as SQVTM and CDR2 as ANQGSEA. V shed 6 bases, J shed 0 bases, and the junction held 4 bases outside the gene matches. This CDR3 is CSVTTGVNTEAFF. CDR3 nucleotides: TGCAGCGTGACAACAGGGGTGAACACTGAAGCTTTCTTT.

This chain uses TRBV6-5 with TRBJ2-1; 7 bases are shared with TRBD1. With 6 bases clipped from V and 3 bases from J, the junction kept 5 bases outside the gene matches. CDR1 and CDR2 (germline): MNHEY, SVGAGI. This CDR3 contains 14 residues. CDR3 residues: CASRAYRGYNEQFF. The CDR3 region has the DNA TGTGCCAGCAGGGCTTACAGGGGCTACAATGAGCAGTTCTTC.